Sequencing of this T cell receptor beta chain was carried out in a study of cytomegalovirus exposure and HLA in healthy donors (dated by TCRdb to 2015 to 2018). Regarding the study in general: According to a later analysis, the roughly 120 validation repertoires were produced on the same platform as the roughly 700 repertoires of the first cohort. The study aimed to test whether signatures of past pathogen exposure could be identified by cataloging public T cell receptors. Besides the first cohort of roughly 700 subjects, a separate validation cohort made up of 90 to 150 different subjects was used. To predict cytomegalovirus infection status, the study combined high-throughput TCR immunosequencing, statistical association of individual TCRs with disease status, and machine learning. General findings and caveats noted by the study authors: In a later analysis, TCRs clustered in the first cohort were found to also tend to co-occur in the 120 validation repertoires, with about 94% of cluster scores above 0. All 130 or so repertoires were used to score co-occurrence in the validation cohort in a later analysis, because that analysis had no HLA typing for the cohort. In vitro tests confirmed that a few of the cytomegalovirus-associated TCR beta chains recognize cytomegalovirus antigens. It was suggested by the authors that the approach could potentially be generalized to other disease states and immunological phenotypes. In both the original and validation cohorts, the classifier was reported to diagnose cytomegalovirus status with high specificity and sensitivity. The study gave a list of 150 to 200 TCR beta chains associated with cytomegalovirus. Most TCR sequences were observed very rarely across donors, whereas some public TCRs were present in many individuals.

The table lists this clone with a count of one. Its antigen has not been determined. Per-base qualities were not stored, and no clone one base away is much larger. Library generation was performed with the immunoSEQ multiplex PCR assay. Per the original workflow: A statistical classification framework was built to diagnose cytomegalovirus status from the catalog of TCR beta chain sequences. TCRdb stores this immuneACCESS table with in-frame sequences only. Part of the clones is absent; in the studies checked, under half of the shortfall reflects unresolved V genes, and no reason is known for the rest. V, J and clone size derive from that table, while D and trimming were established from the DNA sequence. The sample table contains about 180,000 clones; only one count was recorded for 85% of them. Of the sample, about 16% is held by the ten largest clones. Donors formed part of the validation cohort, which comprised 120 subjects and was distinct from the first cohort of 550 to 850 subjects.

Measured from the cysteine to the phenylalanine, the CDR3 is 15 residues long. Here the CDR3 DNA is all that survives: 45 bases in frame from base 1. The germline V gene provides CDR1 SGHTA and CDR2 FQGNSA. V loses 3 bases at its end and J loses 6 bases; junction bases beyond the gene matches: 9. Sequenced sample: PBMCs. The V and J segments used are TRBV7-2 and TRBJ2-3; 7 junctional bases match TRBD2. This clonotype was obtained from a man aged 18 to 30 in good health and CMV-seropositive. The sequenced DNA is TGTGCCAGCAGCTTTTTAGGCGGGAGCGGGGATACGCAGTATTTT. Translated, this is CASSFLGGSGDTQYF.